The 7 T cell receptor beta chains below come from one sample, sequenced in a study of vaccination and CD4 T cells after COVID-19. No antigens are known for them. Cultured CD4+ T-cell DNA underwent Oncomine TCR Beta short-read sequencing. One entry per CDR3 protein, called by TCRdb with MiXCR from the PCR reads. The repertoire includes more than 10,000 distinct CDR3 sequences, approximately 76% of them detected once, and 20% to 25% sits in the top ten. Treatment noted: approximately 9-day PBMC culture with coronavirus spike peptide pools or control peptides (ViraFEST assay). Source material: CD4+ T cells from blood, cultured in vitro. The receptors were gathered from a human donor who had recovered from COVID-19.

V and J are TRBV6-5 and TRBJ1-2; D uncertain. Germline V lookup: CDR1 MNHEY, CDR2 SVGAGI. Trimming removed 0 bases at V and 8 bases at J, with 16 bases between. CDR3 size: 15 residues. CDR3 region: CASSYSREGTVGYTF. The DNA of the CDR3 is TGTGCCAGCAGTTACTCGAGGGAGGGAACGGTGGGCTACACCTTC.

The rearrangement links TRBV7-2 to TRBJ2-3; 9 nucleotides match TRBD1. This CDR3 spans 15 amino acids. Germline loops: CDR1 SGHTA, CDR2 FQGNSA. Trimming removed 4 bases from V and 4 bases from J; junction bases left unmatched: 6. In DNA, the CDR3 is TGTGCCAGCAGCTCCGGGACAGGGCGCTCAGATACGCAGTATTTT. Translating gives CASSSGTGRSDTQYF.

The chain is built from TRBV18 and TRBJ2-3; D remains ambiguous. V lost 3 bases and J lost 2, with 9 bases in between. CDR1 and CDR2 from the germline V gene are KGHSH and LQKENI. This CDR3 comprises 14 residues. For the CDR3, the DNA is TGTGCCAGCTCACCCAGACTCGCCACAGATACGCAGTATTTT. Translation gives CASSPRLATDTQYF.

Relative to its sample, this clonotype is medium-sized. The gene calls are TRBV20-1 and TRBJ2-3, with TRBD2 identical over 11 bases. Germline-derived CDR1 and CDR2 are DFQATT and SNEGSKA (reference sequence). The V segment lost 6 bases and the J segment 2 bases; nucleotides outside the gene matches: 7. The CDR3 sequence is 15 residues long. CDR3 amino acids: CSARGLAEVTDTQYF. CDR3 coding DNA: TGCAGTGCGCGGGGACTAGCGGAGGTCACAGATACGCAGTATTTT.

This chain uses TRBV7-6 with TRBJ2-3, with 12 nucleotides matching TRBD2. V lost 5 bases to trimming and J lost 5 bases; unmatched junction nucleotides: 8. This CDR3 is 16 amino acids long. Germline lookup yields CDR1 SGHVS and CDR2 FNYEAQ. The CDR3 DNA follows: TGTGCCAGCAGCCGGATGACTAGCGGGAGTCTAGATACGCAGTATTTT. The encoded protein is CASSRMTSGSLDTQYF.

This clonotype was recorded once. The rearrangement uses TRBV27 and TRBJ2-3; 7 nucleotides agree with TRBD1. This CDR3 region has 15 residues. J gave up 2 bases and V 4 bases, and 6 bases lay outside the gene matches. CDR1 MNHEY and CDR2 SMNVEV come from the germline V gene (reference sequence). CDR3 sequence reads: CASSWDRYSTDTQYF. The CDR3 DNA reads as TGTGCCAGCAGTTGGGACAGATACTCCACAGATACGCAGTATTTT.

This clonotype has only one observation. This rearrangement joins TRBV6-2 or TRBV6-3 to TRBJ1-6; D ambiguous. The CDR3 is 14 residues long. Trimming removed 6 bases at V and 0 bases at J, with 6 bases between. The germline gives CDR1 MNHEY, CDR2 SVGEGT. CDR3 sequence (DNA): TGTGCCAGCAGACAGAGCTCCTATAATTCACCCCTCCACTTT. Translating gives CASRQSSYNSPLHF.